A single sample gave rise to the 2 T cell receptor beta chains below, sequenced in a study of monozygotic twins with inflammatory bowel disease. TCRdb re-called the 5' RACE reads and catalogs CDR3 proteins one per entry, DNA excluded. The listing contains roughly 300,000 distinct CDR3 sequences. The sequencing sample was made of blood. Receptors originate from a human donor with ulcerative colitis or Crohn's disease, or a healthy co-twin of an affected twin (not recorded which).

This chain joins TRBV6-2 or TRBV6-3 and TRBJ2-2. CDR1 and CDR2 (germline): MNHEY, SVGEGT. There are 13 residues in the CDR3. This CDR3 is CASLQQNTGELFF.

The rearrangement uses TRBV7-2 and TRBJ1-1. This CDR3 contains 15 residues. Per the germline V gene, CDR1 is SGHTA and CDR2 is FQGNSA. CDR3 in amino acids: CASSFKRHLNTEAFF.